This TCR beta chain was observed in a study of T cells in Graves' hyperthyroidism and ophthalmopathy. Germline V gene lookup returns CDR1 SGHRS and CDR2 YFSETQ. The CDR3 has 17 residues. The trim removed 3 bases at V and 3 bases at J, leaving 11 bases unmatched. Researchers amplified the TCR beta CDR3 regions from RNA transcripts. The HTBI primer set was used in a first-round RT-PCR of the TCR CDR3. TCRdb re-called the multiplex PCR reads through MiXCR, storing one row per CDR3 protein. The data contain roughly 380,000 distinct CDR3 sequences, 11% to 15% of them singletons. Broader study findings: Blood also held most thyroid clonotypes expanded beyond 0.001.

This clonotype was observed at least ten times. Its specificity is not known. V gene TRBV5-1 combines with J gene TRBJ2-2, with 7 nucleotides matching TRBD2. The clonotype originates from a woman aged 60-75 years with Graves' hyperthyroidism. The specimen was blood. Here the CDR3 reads CASSSRLAGSYTGELFF. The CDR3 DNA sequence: TGCGCCAGCAGCTCAAGACTAGCCGGGTCGTACACCGGGGAGCTGTTTTTT.